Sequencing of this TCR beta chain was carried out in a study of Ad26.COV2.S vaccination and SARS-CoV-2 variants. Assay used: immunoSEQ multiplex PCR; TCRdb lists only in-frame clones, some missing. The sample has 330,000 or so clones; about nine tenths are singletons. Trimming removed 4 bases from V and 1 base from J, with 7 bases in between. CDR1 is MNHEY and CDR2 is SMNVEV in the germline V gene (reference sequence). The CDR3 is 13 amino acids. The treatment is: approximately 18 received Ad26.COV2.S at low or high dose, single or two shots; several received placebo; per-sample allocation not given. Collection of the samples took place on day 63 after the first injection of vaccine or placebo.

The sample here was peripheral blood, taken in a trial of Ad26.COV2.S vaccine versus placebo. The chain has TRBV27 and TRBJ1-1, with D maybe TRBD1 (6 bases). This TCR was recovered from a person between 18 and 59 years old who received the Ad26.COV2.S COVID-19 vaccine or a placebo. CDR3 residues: CASSWTENTEAFF. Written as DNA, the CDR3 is TGTGCCAGCAGTTGGACAGAGAACACTGAAGCTTTCTTT.